This T cell receptor beta chain was retrieved from a study of cytomegalovirus exposure and HLA in healthy donors. Amplification used 60 Vbeta primers and 13 Jbeta primers. Using immunoSEQ multiplex PCR, the repertoire was profiled, and TCRdb retains in-frame clones only, with some absent. Altogether 150,000 to 200,000 clones are present, roughly 84% being singletons, with the ten largest covering around 0.26%. The study's findings and limits: About 87% or about 30% of the time was how often most TCR beta V segments were productive, according to an earlier analysis. Some TCR beta chains (roughly 160 of them) were listed as cytomegalovirus-associated. Across donors, presence/absence analyses took sequencing depth to be roughly uniform.

The donors, nominally healthy at sampling, likely had unrecorded immune exposures. The CDR3 has 15 residues. V trimming: 0 bases; J trimming: 5 bases; junction bases outside the gene matches: 6. Germline-derived CDR1 and CDR2 are LNHNV and YYDKDF (reference sequence). For this clone: As yet, its antigen is unknown.

Input material: PBMCs. The chain recombines TRBV15 with TRBJ1-1, with 7 positions matching TRBD1. The clonotype was recovered from a boy aged 5-17 years in good health and CMV-seronegative. CDR3 bases: TGTGCCACCAGCAGAGATCTGAACAGGGGAACTGAAGCTTTCTTT. Protein product: CATSRDLNRGTEAFF.